One sample yielded the 15 T cell receptor beta chains listed below, sequenced in a study of CD8 T cells in ankylosing spondylitis. TCRdb reprocessed the 5' RACE reads via MiXCR and lists one record per CDR3 protein. The sample lists about 140,000 distinct CDR3 sequences, 7.5% to 9.5% seen once, with less than 7.5% in the top ten. Sequenced material: synovial fluid, either unsorted or a sorted T cell fraction (not recorded which). These TCRs come from a male donor with ankylosing spondylitis.

This clonotype was seen repeatedly, ten times or more. The V gene is TRBV5-1, the J gene TRBJ1-5; 7 nucleotides align to TRBD1. The trim removed 3 bases at V and 7 bases at J, leaving 4 bases unmatched. This CDR3 region has 13 residues. Germline lookup yields CDR1 SGHRS and CDR2 YFSETQ. CDR3: CASSSQGEQPQHF. The CDR3 DNA follows: TGCGCCAGCAGCTCCCAGGGGGAGCAGCCCCAGCATTTT.

This clonotype occurred many times. V usage is TRBV29-1 and J usage is TRBJ1-1; D is unclear. The CDR3 runs to 14 residues. V lost 7 bases and J 0 bases, leaving 15 bases between the germline ends. CDR1 is SQVTM and CDR2 is ANQGSEA in the germline V gene. The CDR3 nucleotides are TGCAGCGAGAGGTCCGATACCATGAACACTGAAGCTTTCTTT. This codes for CSERSDTMNTEAFF.

This chain uses TRBV27 with TRBJ2-1, with D unclear. Germline CDR1 is MNHEY and CDR2 is SMNVEV (reference sequence). This CDR3 has 13 residues. Trimming left V 6 bases short and J 5 bases short, with 11 bases between. The CDR3 bases are TGTGCCAGCAGCCCCAGGCTACACAATGAGCAGTTCTTC. Its protein is CASSPRLHNEQFF.

This clonotype has ten or more counts. V and J are TRBV7-6 and TRBJ2-5, with D perhaps matching TRBD1 (6 bases). The germline V gene encodes CDR1 SGHVS and CDR2 FNYEAQ. The ends were cut back, 5 bases at V and 1 base at J, with 14 bases in the middle. This CDR3 is built from 15 residues. The DNA for the CDR3 is TGTGCCAGCAGCCAAGTACAGGGAGCCCAAGAGACCCAGTACTTC. Its protein product is CASSQVQGAQETQYF.

This clonotype was seen a few times. The chain carries TRBV19 and TRBJ2-7, with TRBD1 matching over 9 bases. The CDR3 loop spans 15 amino acids. The V gene end was trimmed by 10 bases and the J gene end by 1 base; junction bases not matched to a gene: 11. Germline values: CDR1 LNHDA, CDR2 SQIVND (reference sequence). This CDR3 is CATSTGGKESYEQYF. The CDR3 bases are TGTGCCACCTCTACAGGGGGCAAAGAATCCTACGAGCAGTACTTC.

This chain uses TRBV2 with TRBJ2-3, with D perhaps TRBD2 (6 bases). The CDR3 extends over 13 amino acids. Per germline, CDR1 SNHLY and CDR2 FYNNEI. V dropped 5 bases and J dropped 5 bases, with 11 bases sitting between them. Here the CDR3 DNA reads TGTGCCAGCAGTCCCGGGGGTGGAGATACGCAGTATTTT. Translated: CASSPGGGDTQYF.

This clonotype was found a few times. The chain carries TRBV28 and TRBJ1-6, with TRBD1 matching 7 bases. Germline V gene sequence: CDR1 MDHEN, CDR2 SYDVKM. The CDR3 is made up of 15 amino acids. V dropped 7 bases and J dropped 6; count of bases not matched to a gene: 9. The CDR3 is CASIPGQSSNSPLHF. As DNA, the CDR3 is TGTGCCAGCATTCCGGGACAGTCGAGTAATTCACCCCTCCACTTT.

This sequence joins TRBV13 and TRBJ1-6, with D uncertain. Trimming shortened V by 3 bases and J by 3 bases, and 12 bases separated the two germline ends. CDR1 PRHDT and CDR2 FYEKMQ come from the germline V gene (reference sequence). The CDR3 totals 16 residues. This CDR3 reads CASSFGRIIYNSPLHF. CDR3 DNA: TGTGCCAGCAGCTTCGGCCGAATAATCTATAATTCACCCCTCCACTTT.

The chain carries TRBV10-3 and TRBJ2-3, with D uncertain. V gave up 6 bases and J gave up 0 bases, with 7 bases separating them. Germline loops: CDR1 ENHRY, CDR2 SYGVKD. The CDR3 totals 13 residues. CDR3 loop: CAISGHSTDTQYF. The CDR3 region has the DNA TGTGCCATCAGCGGCCATAGCACAGATACGCAGTATTTT.

This clonotype was detected ten times or more. This chain connects TRBV20-1 to TRBJ2-5, with 11 bases matching TRBD2. The length of the CDR3 is 16 residues. V shed 0 bases, J shed 4 bases, and the junction held 7 bases outside the gene matches. From germline, CDR1 is DFQATT and CDR2 SNEGSKA (reference sequence). CDR3 sequence (DNA): TGCAGTGCTAGAGATTCAGGGCTAGCGGGAGGAGAGACCCAGTACTTC. Residues: CSARDSGLAGGETQYF.

V and J are TRBV7-9 and TRBJ2-1, with TRBD2 identical over 12 bases. Germline V gives CDR1 SEHNR, CDR2 FQNEAQ (reference sequence). This CDR3 is built from 14 residues. V was clipped by 6 bases and J by 7 bases; unmatched bases: 4. The CDR3 coding sequence is TGTGCCAGCAGTAAACTAGCGGGGGGTAATGAGCAGTTCTTC. It codes for CASSKLAGGNEQFF.

This clonotype was detected ten times or more. J is TRBJ2-6 and V is TRBV25-1; 8 bases match TRBD1. Per the germline V gene, CDR1 is MGHDK and CDR2 is SYGVNS. The CDR3 length is 20 residues. V shed 3 bases, J shed 0 bases, and the junction held 13 bases outside the gene matches. CDR3 in amino acids: CASSDYSGGELGSGANVLTF. DNA of the CDR3: TGTGCCAGCAGTGATTACTCAGGGGGCGAGTTAGGCTCTGGGGCCAACGTCCTGACTTTC.

V gene TRBV7-9 combines with J gene TRBJ2-7; D remains ambiguous. The CDR3 consists of 13 residues. Trimming pared 1 base from V and 3 bases from J, leaving 7 bases between. The germline CDR1 and CDR2 sequences are SEHNR and FQNEAQ (reference sequence). CDR3 nucleotides: TGTGCCAGCAGCTTAGATTTTGGCTACGAGCAGTACTTC. Protein: CASSLDFGYEQYF.

There are many counts of this clonotype. This chain joins TRBV6-6 and TRBJ2-1; D is unclear. CDR1 MNHNY and CDR2 SVGAGI come from the germline V gene (reference sequence). V was shortened by 8 bases and J by 3 bases, with 11 bases between the two germline ends. The CDR3 runs 13 residues. CDR3 bases: TGTGCCAGCGAGGCCTCACTCTACAATGAGCAGTTCTTC. Translated, it gives CASEASLYNEQFF.

The chain recombines TRBV7-2 with TRBJ1-6; 7 bases are a match to TRBD1. Germline V gene sequence: CDR1 SGHTA, CDR2 FQGNSA. Trimming took 3 bases from V and 6 from J; bases not matched to a gene: 8. The CDR3 spans 16 residues. Here the CDR3 reads CASSFSRTGSNSPLHF. CDR3 DNA sequence: TGTGCCAGCAGCTTCTCCCGGACAGGTTCTAATTCACCCCTCCACTTT.